This TCR beta chain was observed in a study of T cell repertoires in cytomegalovirus infection. This clonotype has ten or more counts. Its antigen is currently unknown. TCRdb analysed the reads with MiXCR anew, one entry per CDR3 protein. The data show some 800,000 distinct CDR3 sequences, 32% seen once. The material sequenced was cultured CD8+ T cells from PBMCs, taken from culture after CMV antigen stimulation. The sequence was obtained from a human donor in good health (CMV status not recorded). Some clones in this sample may be carry-over from other donors' samples.

The CDR3 here is CASSENSGVYNEQFF. Written as DNA, the CDR3 is TGTGCCAGCAGTGAGAATAGCGGGGTATACAATGAGCAGTTCTTC. The chain carries TRBV6-1 and TRBJ2-1, with 8 bases fitting TRBD2. Per germline, CDR1 MNHNS and CDR2 SASEGT. Losses at the gene ends were 3 bases for V and 4 bases for J; bases not matched to a gene: 5. The CDR3 covers 15 residues.